The 15 T cell receptor beta chains below were found in one sample sequenced in a study of T cell changes during pregnancy in multiple sclerosis. Repertoires were generated with immunoSEQ multiplex PCR, while TCRdb's copy carries only in-frame clones and drops some. Of under 50,000 clones listed, about 92% are singletons. The sequencing used CD8+ T cells from peripheral blood mononuclear cells, collected in the third trimester of pregnancy. The receptors shown here come from a female donor with multiple sclerosis, enrolled in a pregnancy study.

This clone appeared a single time. The gene calls are TRBV7-3 and TRBJ2-2; D gene unclear. There are 12 residues in the CDR3. Germline assignment: CDR1 SGHTA and CDR2 FQGTGA. V was pared by 6 bases and J by 5 bases, with 7 bases between. Here the CDR3 reads CASRALTGELFF. The CDR3 coding sequence is TGTGCCAGCAGAGCCCTTACCGGGGAGCTGTTTTTT. Based on the CDR3 plus reference TRBV7-3 and TRBJ2-2, the full variable domain is GAGVSQTPSNKVTEKGKYVELRCDPISGHTALYWYRQSLGQGPEFLIYFQGTGAADDSGLPNDRFFAVRPEGSVSTLKIQRTERGDSAVYLCASRALTGELFFGEGSRLTVL.

The chain joins TRBV4-3 to TRBJ2-7, with 9 bases matching TRBD2. The CDR3 runs to 15 residues. Germline-derived CDR1 and CDR2 are LGHNA and YSLEER. The trim removed 1 base at V and 3 bases at J, leaving 4 bases unmatched. The DNA of the CDR3 is TGCGCCAGCAGCCAAGCCGGGACTAGCAACTACGAGCAGTACTTC. This sequence encodes CASSQAGTSNYEQYF.

This clone showed up just a few times. J is TRBJ2-3 and V is TRBV15; the match to TRBD2 covers 11 bases. Germline-derived CDR1 and CDR2 are LNHNV and YYDKDF (reference sequence). This CDR3 is 15 amino acids long. With 6 bases clipped from V and 3 bases from J, the junction kept 5 bases outside the gene matches. The CDR3 protein is CATSVTSGTTDTQYF. CDR3 nucleotides: TGTGCCACCAGTGTGACTAGCGGGACTACAGATACGCAGTATTTT.

The chain carries TRBV10-2 and TRBJ2-7; 9 bases agree with TRBD2. V shed 6 bases and J 2 bases; nucleotides not matched to a gene: 11. This CDR3 is 16 amino acids long. The germline CDR1 and CDR2 sequences are WSHSY and SAAADI. DNA of the CDR3: TGCGCCAGCAGCAATCCTAGCGGGGAGAGACCCTACGAGCAGTACTTC. Its translation: CASSNPSGERPYEQYF.

This rearrangement joins TRBV4-2 to TRBJ2-7, with a possible D match to TRBD1 (5 bases). The CDR3 spans 14 residues. Trimming cost V 0 bases and J 6 bases, with 12 bases left between them. Germline V CDR1 and CDR2: LGHNA, YNFKEQ. The CDR3 DNA reads TGTGCCAGCAGCCAAGAGGTGGGGCCGGCCGAGCAGTACTTC. Amino acids: CASSQEVGPAEQYF.

The chain couples TRBV9 to TRBJ1-2; D is uncertain. Germline CDR1 is SGDLS and CDR2 is YYNGEE. The germline V and J ends were trimmed by 4 bases and 6 bases, with 16 bases remaining between them. The CDR3 contains 14 residues. Written as DNA, the CDR3 is TGTGCCAGCAGCCCCACTGGCGGCCCAGATGGCTACACCTTC. Amino acids: CASSPTGGPDGYTF.

This clone has just a few counts. This chain joins TRBV6-1 and TRBJ2-2, with 7 bases lining up with TRBD2. The V segment lost 0 bases and the J segment 6 bases; nucleotides outside the gene matches: 1. The CDR3 extends over 14 amino acids. Germline V gene sequence: CDR1 MNHNS, CDR2 SASEGT. The CDR3 DNA reads TGTGCCAGCAGTGAAGCGGGAGGGCCCGGGGAGCTGTTTTTT. It encodes CASSEAGGPGELFF.

V and J are TRBV7-9 and TRBJ1-1; TRBD1 is a possible D gene (6 bases). Looked up from germline, CDR1 is SEHNR and CDR2 is FQNEAQ (reference sequence). The V end lost 5 bases, the J end lost 0 bases, and 16 bases lay between the germline ends. The CDR3 is 16 amino acids. This CDR3 reads CASSPRDIQMNTEAFF. In DNA, the CDR3 is TGTGCCAGCAGCCCACGGGACATTCAGATGAACACTGAAGCTTTCTTT. Supplemented by reference TRBV7-9 and TRBJ1-1, the full variable domain reads DTGVSQNPRHKITKRGQNVTFRCDPISEHNRLYWYRQTLGQGPEFLTYFQNEAQLEKSRLLSDRFSAERPKGSFSTLEIQRTEQGDSAMYLCASSPRDIQMNTEAFFGQGTRLTVV.

The J gene is TRBJ2-3, the V gene TRBV7-9; possible D gene TRBD1, 6 bases. Trimming took 3 bases from V and 1 from J, leaving 8 bases between them. CDR1 SEHNR and CDR2 FQNEAQ come from the germline V gene (reference sequence). The CDR3 runs 14 residues. CDR3 residues: CASSFRQGTDTQYF. CDR3 coding DNA: TGTGCCAGCAGCTTCAGACAGGGCACAGATACGCAGTATTTT.

The rearrangement uses TRBV19 and TRBJ2-7; 7 bases line up with TRBD1. The CDR3 is 13 residues long. Trimming took 5 bases from V and 4 from J; bases not matched to a gene: 5. Germline CDR1 is LNHDA and CDR2 is SQIVND (reference sequence). The CDR3 loop reads CASSHGQVYEQYF. Written as DNA, the CDR3 is TGTGCCAGTAGTCATGGACAGGTTTACGAGCAGTACTTC.

V usage is TRBV21-1 and J usage is TRBJ1-2. TRBV21-1 is deemed a pseudogene. The CDR3 has 13 amino acids. As DNA, the CDR3 is TGTGCCGGCCAAGTTACCGGGGTCTATGGCTACACCTTC. Translation gives CAGQVTGVYGYTF.

This clone was seen more than once but under ten times. The chain has TRBV27 and TRBJ2-7; TRBD1 might be the D (5 bases). Trimming took off 2 bases at V and 6 bases at J, with 11 bases between the two ends. The CDR3 loop spans 13 amino acids. From germline, CDR1 is MNHEY and CDR2 SMNVEV (reference sequence). CDR3 in DNA: TGTGCCAGCAGTTTAAGGGGCGGATTCGAGCAGTACTTC. Its translation: CASSLRGGFEQYF.

This clone was detected a few times. The chain recombines TRBV6-4 with TRBJ1-1; D not resolved. The CDR3 is made up of 9 amino acids. Trimming removed 10 bases at V and 7 bases at J, with 7 bases between. Germline V gene lookup returns CDR1 MRHNA and CDR2 SNTAGT. Written as DNA, the CDR3 is TGTGCCACCTACAGTGAAGCTTTCTTT. Translating it yields CATYSEAFF.

J is TRBJ2-2 and V is TRBV19, with a tentative D call TRBD2 (6 bases). The V and J ends lost 3 bases and 2 bases respectively, with 13 bases between them. Per germline, CDR1 LNHDA and CDR2 SQIVND (reference sequence). This CDR3 spans 16 amino acids. The CDR3 DNA reads TGTGCCAGTAGTATTACCGGGACTTCTAACACCGGGGAGCTGTTTTTT. It codes for CASSITGTSNTGELFF. Drawing the rest from reference TRBV19 and TRBJ2-2, the complete variable domain is DGGITQSPKYLFRKEGQNVTLSCEQNLNHDAMYWYRQDPGQGLRLIYYSQIVNDFQKGDIAEGYSVSREKKESFPLTVTSAQKNPTAFYLCASSITGTSNTGELFFGEGSRLTVL.

The chain links TRBV19 to TRBJ2-7, with 8 positions matching TRBD1. Losses at the gene ends were 2 bases for V and 1 base for J; bases not matched to a gene: 4. Germline V gene lookup returns CDR1 LNHDA and CDR2 SQIVND (reference sequence). The CDR3 length is 15 residues. The CDR3 bases are TGTGCCAGTAGTATATTTCAGGGGGCTTCCTACGAGCAGTACTTC. Translating gives CASSIFQGASYEQYF.